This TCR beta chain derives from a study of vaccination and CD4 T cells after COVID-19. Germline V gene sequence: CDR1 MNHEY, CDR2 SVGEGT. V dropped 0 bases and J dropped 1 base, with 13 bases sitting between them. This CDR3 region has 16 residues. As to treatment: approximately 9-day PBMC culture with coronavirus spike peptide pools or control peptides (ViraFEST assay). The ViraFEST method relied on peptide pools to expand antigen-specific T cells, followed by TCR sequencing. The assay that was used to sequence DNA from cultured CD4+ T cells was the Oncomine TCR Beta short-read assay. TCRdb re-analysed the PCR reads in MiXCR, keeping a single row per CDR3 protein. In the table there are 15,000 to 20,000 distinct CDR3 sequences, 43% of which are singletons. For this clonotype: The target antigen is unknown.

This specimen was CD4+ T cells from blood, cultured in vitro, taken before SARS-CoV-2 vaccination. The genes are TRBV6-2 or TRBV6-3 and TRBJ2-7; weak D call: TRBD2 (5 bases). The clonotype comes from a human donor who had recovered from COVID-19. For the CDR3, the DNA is TGTGCCAGCAGTTACTCAGGAGGCGGCCCTTCCTACGAGCAGTACTTC. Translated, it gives CASSYSGGGPSYEQYF.